The clone carrying this T cell receptor (beta chain) came up a few times. Antigen unknown. This entry comes from a study of CD4 T cells in relation to SARS-CoV-2 and coronaviruses. Study background: ViraFEST: approximately eleven-day antigen culture of PBMCs, then TCR beta CDR3 sequencing. Study-wide points: Monoreactive clones expanded significantly more to SARS-CoV-2 than crossreactive clones did.

The assay was immunoSEQ multiplex PCR, and TCRdb's table has in-frame clones only and misses some. The sample includes about 22,000 clones, 76% seen only once; the top ten take 15% to 20%. This CDR3 is 15 amino acids long. Trimming at V came to 3 bases and at J to 6 bases, leaving 8 bases not matched to a gene. In germline, CDR1 is WNHNN, CDR2 SYGVQD (reference sequence). CD4+ T cells from unexposed donors were obtained before the COVID-19 pandemic (2011-2018). Isolation of CD4+ T cells took place after less than twelve days in culture. Unexposed-donor CD4+ T cells were probed with SARS-CoV-2 S/N and four cold-coronavirus spikes, cells permitting. Approximately 2 million PBMCs per well were cultured with 7.5 to 10 IU/ml IL-2.

This TCR was recovered from a human donor in good health. What was sequenced was CD4+ T cells from PBMCs, cultured in vitro. The chain carries TRBV10-1 and TRBJ2-1, with 7 positions matching TRBD2. The CDR3 sequence: CASSDPGGSTNEQFF. CDR3 in DNA: TGCGCCAGCAGTGATCCTGGCGGGAGTACCAATGAGCAGTTCTTC.